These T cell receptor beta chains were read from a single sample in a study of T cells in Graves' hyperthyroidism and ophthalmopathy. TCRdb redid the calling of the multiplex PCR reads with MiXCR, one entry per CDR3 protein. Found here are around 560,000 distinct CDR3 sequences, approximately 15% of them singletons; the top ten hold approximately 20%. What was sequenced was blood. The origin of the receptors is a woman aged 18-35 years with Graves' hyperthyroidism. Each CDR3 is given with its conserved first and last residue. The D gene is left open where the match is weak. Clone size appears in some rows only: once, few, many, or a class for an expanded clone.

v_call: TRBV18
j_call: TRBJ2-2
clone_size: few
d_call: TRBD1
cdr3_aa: CASSLRDRSNTGELFF
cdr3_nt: TGTGCCAGCTCACTACGGGACAGATCGAACACCGGGGAGCTGTTTTTT

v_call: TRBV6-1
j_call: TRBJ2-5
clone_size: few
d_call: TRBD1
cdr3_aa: CASSGTGYQETQYF
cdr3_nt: TGTGCCAGCTCCGGGACAGGGTACCAAGAGACCCAGTACTTC

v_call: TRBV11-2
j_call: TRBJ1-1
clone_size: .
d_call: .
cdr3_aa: CASSPLVKGPEAFF
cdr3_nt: TGTGCCAGCAGCCCCCTGGTAAAGGGGCCTGAAGCTTTCTTT

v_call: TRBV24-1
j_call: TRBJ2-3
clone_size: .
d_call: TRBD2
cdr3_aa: CATSDSGGQVSTDTQYF
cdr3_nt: TGTGCCACCAGTGATTCGGGGGGGCAGGTTAGCACAGATACGCAGTATTTT

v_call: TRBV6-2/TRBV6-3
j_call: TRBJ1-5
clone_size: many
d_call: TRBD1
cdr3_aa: CASRQRQGKGGQPQHF
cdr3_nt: TGTGCCAGCAGACAACGACAGGGTAAGGGGGGACAGCCCCAGCATTTT

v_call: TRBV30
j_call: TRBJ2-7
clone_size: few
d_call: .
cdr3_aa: CAWVRDSSYEQYF
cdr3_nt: TGTGCCTGGGTGAGGGATTCGTCCTACGAGCAGTACTTC

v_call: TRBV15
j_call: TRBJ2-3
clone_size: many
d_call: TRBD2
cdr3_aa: CATSRLGLAGGKSTDTQYF
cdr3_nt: TGTGCCACCAGCAGGTTAGGACTAGCGGGGGGGAAAAGCACAGATACGCAGTATTTT

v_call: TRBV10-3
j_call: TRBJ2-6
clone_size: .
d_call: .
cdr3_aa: CAITEGYLGANVLTF
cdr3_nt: TGTGCCATCACCGAGGGGTACCTCGGGGCCAACGTCCTGACTTTC

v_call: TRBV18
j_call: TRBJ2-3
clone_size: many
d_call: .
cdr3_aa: CASSRPPTDTQYF
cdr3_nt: TGTGCCAGCTCCCGTCCTCCCACAGATACGCAGTATTTT

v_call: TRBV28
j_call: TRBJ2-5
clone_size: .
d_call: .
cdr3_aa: CATAERETQYF
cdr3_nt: TGTGCCACCGCCGAGAGGGAGACCCAGTACTTC

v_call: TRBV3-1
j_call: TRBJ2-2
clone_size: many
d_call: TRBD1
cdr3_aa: CASSQVGDRGSGELFF
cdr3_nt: TGTGCCAGCAGCCAAGTGGGAGACAGGGGGTCCGGGGAGCTGTTTTTT

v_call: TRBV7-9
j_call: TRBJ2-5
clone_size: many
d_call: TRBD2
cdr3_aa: CASSTLAGVSETQYF
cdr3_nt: TGTGCCAGCAGCACACTAGCGGGAGTCAGTGAGACCCAGTACTTC

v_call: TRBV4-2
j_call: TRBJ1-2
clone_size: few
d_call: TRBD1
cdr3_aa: CASSQDSGRGNGYTF
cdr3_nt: TGTGCCAGCAGCCAAGATTCCGGCAGGGGGAATGGCTACACCTTC

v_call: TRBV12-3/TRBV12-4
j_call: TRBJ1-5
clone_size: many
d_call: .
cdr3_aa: CASSLEFGANQPQHF
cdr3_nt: TGTGCCAGCAGTTTAGAATTTGGGGCGAATCAGCCCCAGCATTTT

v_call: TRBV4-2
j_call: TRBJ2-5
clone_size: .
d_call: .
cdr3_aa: CASSQDGVKETQYF
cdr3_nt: TGTGCCAGCAGCCAAGATGGTGTCAAAGAGACCCAGTACTTC

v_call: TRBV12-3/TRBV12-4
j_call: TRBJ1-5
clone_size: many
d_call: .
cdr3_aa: CASSSALPSRNQPQHF
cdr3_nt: TGTGCCAGCAGCTCAGCATTACCGAGCCGGAATCAGCCCCAGCATTTT

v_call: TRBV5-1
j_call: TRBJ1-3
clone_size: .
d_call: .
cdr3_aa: CASSLDVSETGNTIYF
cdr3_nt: TGCGCCAGCAGCTTGGATGTCAGTGAGACTGGAAACACCATATATTTT

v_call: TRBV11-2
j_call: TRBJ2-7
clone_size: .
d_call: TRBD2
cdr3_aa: CASSLAVRLAGYEQYF
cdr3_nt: TGTGCCAGCAGCTTAGCGGTCCGACTAGCGGGATACGAGCAGTACTTC

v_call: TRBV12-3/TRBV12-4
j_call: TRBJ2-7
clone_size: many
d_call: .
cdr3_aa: CASSSAGPTEQYF
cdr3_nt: TGTGCCAGCAGTTCGGCCGGACCCACCGAGCAGTACTTC

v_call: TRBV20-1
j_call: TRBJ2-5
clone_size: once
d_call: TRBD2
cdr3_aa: CSARERLAGVIQETQYF
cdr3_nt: TGCAGTGCTAGGGAAAGACTAGCGGGGGTGATCCAAGAGACCCAGTACTTC

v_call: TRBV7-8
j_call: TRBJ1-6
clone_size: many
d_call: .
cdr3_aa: CASSPQISASNSPLHF
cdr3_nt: TGTGCCAGCAGCCCGCAAATCTCCGCGAGTAATTCACCCCTCCACTTT

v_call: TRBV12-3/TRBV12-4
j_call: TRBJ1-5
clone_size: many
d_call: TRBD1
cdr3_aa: CASSPPDRANQPQHF
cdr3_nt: TGTGCCAGCAGTCCCCCTGACAGGGCCAATCAGCCCCAGCATTTT

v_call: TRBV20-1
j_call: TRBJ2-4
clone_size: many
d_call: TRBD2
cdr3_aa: CSAKLAGVLPAKNIQYF
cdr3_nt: TGCAGTGCTAAACTAGCGGGAGTCCTCCCAGCCAAAAACATTCAGTACTTC

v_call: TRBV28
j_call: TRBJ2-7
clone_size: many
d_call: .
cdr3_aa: CASSPFRHPYEQYF
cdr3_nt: TGTGCCAGCAGTCCATTTCGACACCCTTACGAGCAGTACTTC